One sample yielded the 21 T cell receptor beta chains listed below, sequenced in a study of cytomegalovirus exposure and HLA in healthy donors. The PCR employed 60 Vbeta primers together with 13 Jbeta primers. Data came from immunoSEQ multiplex PCR; TCRdb stores just in-frame clones and leaves some out. This table lists approximately 93,000 clones. The sequenced sample was PBMCs. These receptors came from a woman under 40 in good health and CMV-seronegative.

The V gene is TRBV5-1, the J gene TRBJ2-3; D remains unclear. CDR3 length: 13 residues. Germline-derived CDR1 and CDR2 are SGHRS and YFSETQ. V gave up 5 bases and J gave up 0 bases, with 7 bases separating them. The CDR3 is CASRSESTDTQYF. The CDR3 DNA sequence: TGCGCCAGCAGATCTGAGAGCACAGATACGCAGTATTTT.

This chain joins TRBV11-2 and TRBJ2-1; weak D call: TRBD1 (5 bases). The CDR3 has 14 residues. V was pared by 5 bases and J by 1 base, with 9 bases between. The germline gives CDR1 SGHAT, CDR2 FQNNGV. The CDR3 coding sequence is TGTGCCAGCAGCCTCCAGGGTTCCTACAATGAGCAGTTCTTC. Its translation: CASSLQGSYNEQFF.

The rearrangement uses TRBV7-2 and TRBJ2-5; TRBD2 matches 7 bases. Germline V gene data show CDR1 as SGHTA and CDR2 as FQGNSA. V dropped 5 bases and J dropped 11; count of bases not matched to a gene: 20. The CDR3 is 16 amino acids. The CDR3 loop is CASSPQGAGRGGEQYF. CDR3 DNA: TGTGCCAGCAGCCCGCAGGGAGCGGGGAGGGGCGGAGAGCAGTACTTC.

The chain carries TRBV5-1 and TRBJ2-1; D unresolved. This CDR3 is 13 amino acids long. V was pared by 4 bases and J by 5 bases, with 10 bases between. Germline V gene sequence: CDR1 SGHRS, CDR2 YFSETQ. CDR3 sequence (DNA): TGCGCCAGCAGCGTAGCCGTCAACAATGAGCAGTTCTTC. It codes for CASSVAVNNEQFF.

The genes are TRBV4-1 and TRBJ2-3, with D perhaps matching TRBD2 (6 bases). This CDR3 is 15 amino acids long. V shed 0 bases and J shed 3 bases, with 10 bases lying between them. Germline V gives CDR1 MGHRA, CDR2 YSYEKL. The CDR3: CASSQEGRGTDTQYF. The CDR3 DNA follows: TGCGCCAGCAGCCAAGAGGGGCGGGGAACAGATACGCAGTATTTT.

The chain employs TRBV5-4 and TRBJ2-5; 7 bases are shared with TRBD1. Germline assignment: CDR1 SGHNT and CDR2 YYREEE (reference sequence). J gave up 4 bases and V 0 bases, and 3 bases lay outside the gene matches. The CDR3 runs 14 residues. The CDR3 reads CASSLENRGETQYF. In DNA form, the CDR3 reads TGTGCCAGCAGCTTGGAAAACAGGGGAGAGACCCAGTACTTC. The variable domain in full, with the rest retrieved from reference TRBV5-4 and TRBJ2-5, is ETGVTQSPTHLIKTRGQQVTLRCSSQSGHNTVSWYQQALGQGPQFIFQYYREEENGRGNFPPRFSGLQFPNYSSELNVNALELDDSALYLCASSLENRGETQYFGPGTRLLVL.

This rearrangement joins TRBV29-1 to TRBJ1-5, with D perhaps TRBD1 (5 bases). The CDR3 totals 12 residues. V was pared by 6 bases and J by 7 bases, with 13 bases between. The germline gives CDR1 SQVTM, CDR2 ANQGSEA. This CDR3 reads CSVAGKGQPQHF. DNA of the CDR3: TGCAGCGTGGCAGGGAAAGGGCAGCCCCAGCATTTT.

This chain joins TRBV27 and TRBJ2-7; D not resolved. The CDR3 sequence is 12 residues long. Germline lookup yields CDR1 MNHEY and CDR2 SMNVEV (reference sequence). Trimming took 5 bases from V and 8 from J, leaving 13 bases between them. CDR3 DNA: TGTGCCAGCAGTCCAACCCCAGGCCAGCAGTACTTC. It translates to CASSPTPGQQYF.

This chain uses TRBV10-1 with TRBJ2-1, with 9 bases identical to TRBD2. CDR1 is WNHNN and CDR2 is SYGVQD in the germline V gene (reference sequence). V dropped 4 bases and J dropped 5; count of bases not matched to a gene: 9. The CDR3 length is 16 residues. The DNA for the CDR3 is TGCGCCAGCAGTGGAGGTCCCGGCGGGAGGGACAATGAGCAGTTCTTC. This translates into CASSGGPGGRDNEQFF.

The chain links TRBV28 to TRBJ1-3; tentative D call: TRBD1 (6 bases). Germline-derived CDR1 and CDR2 are MDHEN and SYDVKM. This CDR3 is 14 amino acids long. V gave up 6 bases and J gave up 1 base, with 10 bases separating them. DNA for the CDR3: TGTGCCAGCAGCTTCAGGGGTTCTGGAAACACCATATATTTT. This translates into CASSFRGSGNTIYF.

CDR3 amino acids: CAWSVSGNSPLHF. The CDR3 region has the DNA TGTGCCTGGAGTGTATCCGGGAATTCACCCCTCCACTTT. The V call is TRBV30, the J call TRBJ1-6; D not certain. Germline V gene data show CDR1 as GTSNPN and CDR2 as SVGIG (reference sequence). CDR3 length: 13 residues. Trimming cost V 0 bases and J 7 bases, with 7 bases left between them.

The J gene is TRBJ1-5, the V gene TRBV6-6, with D possibly TRBD1 on 5 matching bases. This CDR3 spans 14 amino acids. V was shortened by 4 bases and J by 5 bases, with 12 bases between the two germline ends. Germline loops: CDR1 MNHNY, CDR2 SVGAGI (reference sequence). This CDR3 is CASSSKDNYQPQHF. The CDR3 DNA sequence: TGTGCCAGCAGTTCCAAGGACAATTATCAGCCCCAGCATTTT.

V is TRBV6-1 and J is TRBJ2-1; 7 nucleotides align to TRBD2. This CDR3 comprises 13 residues. Unmatched junction bases numbered 7, after V lost 7 bases and J lost 7 bases. Germline values: CDR1 MNHNS, CDR2 SASEGT. CDR3 sequence (DNA): TGTGCCAGCACCCCGGGGCGGGGGAATGAGCAGTTCTTC. Translated: CASTPGRGNEQFF.

The rearrangement joins TRBV11-2 to TRBJ2-1; 11 positions match TRBD2. Trimming took 5 bases from V and 8 from J; bases not matched to a gene: 11. Germline CDR1 SGHAT, CDR2 FQNNGV. This CDR3 contains 16 residues. CDR3 sequence: CASSPFTSGSGYEQFF. Here the CDR3 DNA reads TGTGCCAGCAGCCCTTTTACTAGCGGGAGTGGCTATGAGCAGTTCTTC. Together with reference TRBV11-2 and TRBJ2-1, the CDR3 gives the full variable domain: EAGVAQSPRYKIIEKRQSVAFWCNPISGHATLYWYQQILGQGPKLLIQFQNNGVVDDSQLPKDRFSAERLKGVDSTLKIQPAKLEDSAVYLCASSPFTSGSGYEQFFGPGTRLTVL.

The chain has TRBV27 and TRBJ2-2; 8 nucleotides agree with TRBD2. Germline CDR1 and CDR2: MNHEY and SMNVEV (reference sequence). The CDR3 length is 17 residues. With V trimmed by 0 bases and J by 6 bases, 9 bases remained unmatched. The chain's CDR3 is CASSLSPPGGASGELFF. The DNA for the CDR3 is TGTGCCAGCAGTTTATCGCCCCCCGGGGGGGCCTCCGGGGAGCTGTTTTTT.

The J gene is TRBJ2-5, the V gene TRBV6-5; tentatively, D is TRBD1 (5 bases). Germline CDR1 is MNHEY and CDR2 is SVGAGI. V was trimmed by 5 bases and J by 1 base, leaving 8 bases between them. This CDR3 is built from 13 residues. The CDR3 loop reads CASSRQLQETQYF. CDR3 DNA sequence: TGTGCCAGCAGTCGACAGCTCCAAGAGACCCAGTACTTC.

The CDR3 coding sequence is TGTGCCAGCAGCTTGGGACTAGTAGCCGATACGCAGTATTTT. Translated: CASSLGLVADTQYF. The J gene is TRBJ2-3, the V gene TRBV11-2, with TRBD2 matching 8 bases. V lost 3 bases, J lost 6 bases, and 5 bases stayed unmatched. There are 14 residues in the CDR3. CDR1 and CDR2 (germline): SGHAT, FQNNGV.

This chain uses TRBV19 with TRBJ2-5; 7 nucleotides align to TRBD1. There are 15 residues in the CDR3. CDR1 is LNHDA, CDR2 SQIVND, per germline (reference sequence). With V trimmed by 4 bases and J by 9 bases, 14 bases remained unmatched. DNA of the CDR3: TGTGCCAGTAGTAAACCGGGACAGCTACCTCTAGCCCAGTACTTC. Amino acids: CASSKPGQLPLAQYF.

This sequence joins TRBV5-1 and TRBJ1-3, with TRBD1 as a possible D gene (5 bases). This CDR3 has 15 residues. Trimming removed 1 base at V and 0 bases at J, with 8 bases between. Germline CDR1 and CDR2: SGHRS and YFSETQ. In nucleotides, the CDR3 is TGCGCCAGCAGCTTGTGGGGGGGCTCTGGAAACACCATATATTTT. Translation gives CASSLWGGSGNTIYF. The full variable domain, completed using reference TRBV5-1 and TRBJ1-3, is KAGVTQTPRYLIKTRGQQVTLSCSPISGHRSVSWYQQTPGQGLQFLFEYFSETQRNKGNFPGRFSGRQFSNSRSEMNVSTLELGDSALYLCASSLWGGSGNTIYFGEGSWLTVV.

The chain is built from TRBV5-1 and TRBJ2-7, with D maybe TRBD2 (6 bases). CDR3 length: 14 residues. CDR1 and CDR2 (germline): SGHRS, YFSETQ. V was clipped by 2 bases and J by 1 base, with 10 bases between them. For the CDR3, the DNA is TGCGCCAGCAGCTTTGGAGGGCGTTCCTACGAGCAGTACTTC. Translating it yields CASSFGGRSYEQYF.

The chain links TRBV7-3 to TRBJ2-3, with unresolved D. With 5 bases removed from V and 3 bases from J, the gap between germline ends came to 9 bases. The germline V gene encodes CDR1 SGHTA and CDR2 FQGTGA. The CDR3 runs to 13 residues. The CDR3 reads CASSPQWTDTQYF. DNA of the CDR3: TGTGCCAGCAGCCCCCAGTGGACAGATACGCAGTATTTT.